This T cell receptor (beta chain) was identified during a study of T cell repertoires in cytomegalovirus infection. At the level of the study: Public TCR beta signatures marked donors with CMV infection and the matching HLA.

TCRdb reprocessed the reads via MiXCR and lists one record per CDR3 protein. Among hundreds of thousands of distinct CDR3 sequences listed, approximately 24% were seen once. Study-level results: Across the ex vivo response, the dominant clonotypes were HLA-C-restricted CMV-specific TCR beta clonotypes. Based on cumulative public TCR beta family frequency, carriers of CMV plus the relevant HLA were identified.

Trimming took 6 bases from V and 3 from J; bases not matched to a gene: 5. The CDR3 contains 14 residues. This clonotype came up a few times. What it recognizes is unknown. The clonotype originates from a human donor in good health (CMV status not recorded). Some clones in this sample may be carry-over from other donors' samples. The sample comprised CD8+ T cells from PBMCs. The chain links TRBV12-3 or TRBV12-4 to TRBJ1-3; 7 positions agree with TRBD1. DNA of the CDR3: TGTGCCAGCAGCCAAGACAGGGTTGGAAACACCATATATTTT. This sequence encodes CASSQDRVGNTIYF.